Below, 9 T cell receptor beta chains from the same sample are listed, as sequenced in a study of T cell responses to AZD1222 COVID-19 vaccine. Sequencing used immunoSEQ multiplex PCR; TCRdb keeps in-frame clones, though not all of them. The sample yields about 200,000 clones, about 92% seen once. The starting material was peripheral blood, obtained 28 days after the second dose of the MenACWY control vaccine. The source of these receptors is an adult who received the MenACWY meningococcal vaccine as a control.

The chain carries TRBV30 and TRBJ2-1; D is possibly TRBD1 (5 bases). Germline values: CDR1 GTSNPN, CDR2 SVGIG (reference sequence). The CDR3 sequence is 15 residues long. Trimming shortened V by 2 bases and J by 4 bases, and 15 bases separated the two germline ends. CDR3 DNA sequence: TGTGCCTGGAGTAACGACAGACCTGGATACAATGAGCAGTTCTTC. It codes for CAWSNDRPGYNEQFF.

The chain links TRBV5-1 to TRBJ2-1; TRBD2 is a possible D gene (5 bases). CDR3 length: 12 residues. Looked up from germline, CDR1 is SGHRS and CDR2 is YFSETQ. Trimming pared 4 bases from V and 9 bases from J, leaving 11 bases between. For the CDR3, the DNA is TGCGCCAGCAGCCACGGGATGCTTGAGCAGTTCTTC. Amino acids: CASSHGMLEQFF. The whole variable domain, filled in from reference TRBV5-1 and TRBJ2-1, reads KAGVTQTPRYLIKTRGQQVTLSCSPISGHRSVSWYQQTPGQGLQFLFEYFSETQRNKGNFPGRFSGRQFSNSRSEMNVSTLELGDSALYLCASSHGMLEQFFGPGTRLTVL.

This chain joins TRBV24-1 and TRBJ2-1; weak D call: TRBD2 (6 bases). The V gene's germline CDR1 is KGHDR and CDR2 SFDVKD. Trimming removed 0 bases from V and 6 bases from J, with 14 bases in between. This CDR3 has 16 amino acids. For the CDR3, the DNA is TGTGCCACCAGTGATTTGTCGGCGGGAAGAACCAATGAGCAGTTCTTC. Amino acid sequence: CATSDLSAGRTNEQFF.

V is TRBV24-1 and J is TRBJ2-1; unclear D gene. This CDR3 has 11 amino acids. Trimming shortened V by 4 bases and J by 7 bases, and 4 bases separated the two germline ends. Germline V CDR1 and CDR2: KGHDR, SFDVKD. The CDR3 spells CATSDRNEQFF. CDR3 coding DNA: TGTGCCACCAGTGACCGTAATGAGCAGTTCTTC.

This clone was detected once. In nucleotides, the CDR3 is TGTGCCAGCAGACGGGGGGGCACAGATACGCAGTATTTT. It codes for CASRRGGTDTQYF. The V and J genes are TRBV27 and TRBJ2-3, with 7 bases matching TRBD2. J lost 1 base, V lost 6 bases, and 1 base had no gene match. This CDR3 region has 13 residues. The germline V gene encodes CDR1 MNHEY and CDR2 SMNVEV (reference sequence).

This sequence joins TRBV12-3 or TRBV12-4 and TRBJ2-7; D gene uncertain. The ends were cut back, 2 bases at V and 2 bases at J, with 4 bases in the middle. There are 12 residues in the CDR3. The CDR3 DNA reads as TGTGCCAGCAGTTTACGAGCCTACGAGCAGTACTTC. Translated, it gives CASSLRAYEQYF.

The rearrangement uses TRBV6-4 and TRBJ2-1; D not resolved. This CDR3 has 13 amino acids. Germline CDR1 and CDR2: MRHNA and SNTAGT. V was trimmed by 4 bases and J by 5 bases, leaving 9 bases between them. The CDR3 region is CASSVQRNNEQFF. The CDR3 bases are TGTGCCAGCAGTGTTCAGCGAAACAATGAGCAGTTCTTC.

This chain uses TRBV24-1 with TRBJ2-2; D may match TRBD1 or TRBD2 (6 bases each). V was shortened by 4 bases and J by 5 bases, with 22 bases between the two germline ends. In germline, CDR1 is KGHDR, CDR2 SFDVKD. The CDR3 has 18 amino acids. CDR3 sequence: CATSDRSWRERGTGELFF. The CDR3 DNA follows: TGTGCCACCAGTGACCGCTCTTGGAGGGAGAGGGGGACCGGGGAGCTGTTTTTT.

The chain recombines TRBV9 with TRBJ2-7; 8 nucleotides align to TRBD1. The J segment lost 1 base and the V segment lost 4 bases, leaving 7 bases of the junction unmatched. The CDR3 loop spans 15 amino acids. Germline V gives CDR1 SGDLS, CDR2 YYNGEE. The CDR3 DNA follows: TGTGCCAGCAGCCCCCGGGACAGGCGTTCCTACGAGCAGTACTTC. It codes for CASSPRDRRSYEQYF.